Below, 28 T cell receptor beta chains from the same sample are listed, as sequenced in a study of blood T cell repertoires in COVID-19 (dated by TCRdb to about 2020). Library method: the immunoSEQ multiplex PCR assay. This immuneACCESS table, as held by TCRdb, lists in-frame sequences with V and J called but not all clones. Of the missing ones, under half trace to an unresolved V gene in checked studies; the others have no known cause. This sample comprises about 230,000 clones, approximately 90% of them detected only once. The ten top clones hold roughly 10% of the sample. Sequenced material: peripheral blood. The receptors originated from a man in his forties or fifties with COVID-19, enrolled during active disease.

CDR3 sequence reads: CASSPRTENNSPLHF. The DNA of the CDR3 is TGTGCCAGCAGCCCACGGACAGAGAATAATTCACCCCTCCACTTT. This rearrangement joins TRBV9 to TRBJ1-6; D might be TRBD1 (6 bases). This CDR3 is built from 15 residues. Deletions cut 4 bases from V and 5 bases from J, with 13 bases between. Germline CDR1 reads SGDLS; CDR2 reads YYNGEE.

The chain has TRBV9 and TRBJ2-2; 7 positions agree with TRBD2. V lost 4 bases, J lost 5 bases, and 5 bases stayed unmatched. This CDR3 contains 14 residues. Germline V gene sequence: CDR1 SGDLS, CDR2 YYNGEE. The CDR3 sequence is CASSPREETGELFF. CDR3 coding DNA: TGTGCCAGCAGCCCCCGGGAGGAAACCGGGGAGCTGTTTTTT.

The chain is built from TRBV30 and TRBJ2-7; 8 bases line up with TRBD1. The CDR3 length is 14 residues. Germline CDR1 reads GTSNPN; CDR2 reads SVGIG (reference sequence). The CDR3 DNA reads TGTGCTGCCCTTCCCGGGACAGGAAGCTACGAGCAGTACTTC. Translating it yields CAALPGTGSYEQYF.

V gene TRBV5-1 combines with J gene TRBJ2-3, with D perhaps TRBD2 (6 bases). The CDR3 contains 14 residues. Trimming stripped 4 bases from V and 2 bases from J, with 11 bases between. Germline V gene sequence: CDR1 SGHRS, CDR2 YFSETQ. The CDR3 bases are TGCGCCAGCAGCCAGGGACTTTACACAGATACGCAGTATTTT. Translated: CASSQGLYTDTQYF. Full variable domain (rest looked up from reference TRBV5-1 and TRBJ2-3): KAGVTQTPRYLIKTRGQQVTLSCSPISGHRSVSWYQQTPGQGLQFLFEYFSETQRNKGNFPGRFSGRQFSNSRSEMNVSTLELGDSALYLCASSQGLYTDTQYFGPGTRLTVL.

The chain carries TRBV12-2 and TRBJ1-5; the table's D call TRBD1 went unverified against the DNA. TRBV12-2 is designated a pseudogene. The CDR3 consists of 16 residues. The CDR3 DNA reads as TGTGCAAGTCGCTCCAAGGGGGAAAAGGGGAATCAGCCCCAGCATTTT. Its protein is CASRSKGEKGNQPQHF.

This chain uses TRBV7-6 with TRBJ1-2; D possibly corresponds to TRBD1 (5 bases). V was cut by 5 bases and J by 2 bases, with 24 bases left in between. The CDR3 runs to 18 residues. CDR1 and CDR2 (germline): SGHVS, FNYEAQ. The CDR3 here is CASSRGTGSGIVNYGYTF. CDR3 coding DNA: TGTGCCAGCAGCCGGGGGACGGGGTCGGGGATCGTCAACTATGGCTACACCTTC.

The V and J genes are TRBV5-1 and TRBJ2-3, with 8 bases aligning to TRBD2. The CDR3 contains 18 residues. Looked up from germline, CDR1 is SGHRS and CDR2 is YFSETQ. The V segment lost 0 bases and the J segment 3 bases; nucleotides outside the gene matches: 12. Here the CDR3 DNA reads TGCGCCAGCAGCTTGGCCATGGCGGGAGGTTGGGGAACAGATACGCAGTATTTT. Protein: CASSLAMAGGWGTDTQYF.

This clone was picked up a small number of times. V is TRBV3-1 (or the pseudogene TRBV3-2) and J is TRBJ2-1; 7 bases are shared with TRBD1. The V gene's germline CDR1 is LGHDT and CDR2 YNNKEL (reference sequence). The J segment lost 4 bases and the V segment lost 3 bases, leaving 6 bases of the junction unmatched. The CDR3 covers 15 residues. The CDR3 DNA is TGTGCCAGCAGCCAGAGGACAGGTTCGTACAATGAGCAGTTCTTC. As protein: CASSQRTGSYNEQFF.

This chain joins TRBV19 and TRBJ1-2, with 8 bases aligning to TRBD1. The CDR3 has 14 residues. CDR1 is LNHDA and CDR2 is SQIVND in the germline V gene (reference sequence). V was pared by 11 bases and J by 7 bases, with 15 bases of the junction left unmatched. The CDR3 DNA is TGTGCCTCCCAACCCCCCCAGGGGGCTTTTGGCTACACCTTC. It specifies CASQPPQGAFGYTF.

This sequence joins TRBV7-2 and TRBJ2-1; TRBD1 is a possible D gene (6 bases). CDR3 length: 14 amino acids. Trimming removed 3 bases at V and 3 bases at J, with 9 bases between. The germline V gene encodes CDR1 SGHTA and CDR2 FQGNSA. CDR3: CASSFRDNYNEQFF. The DNA of the CDR3 is TGTGCCAGCAGCTTCCGGGACAACTACAATGAGCAGTTCTTC.

The chain combines TRBV7-8 with TRBJ2-2; D is perhaps TRBD1 (7 bases). V lost 5 bases to trimming and J lost 7 bases, with 26 bases between them. The CDR3 runs 18 residues. The V gene's germline CDR1 is SGHVS and CDR2 FQNEAQ. The CDR3 is CASSLRTAIGGTDGELFF. In DNA form, the CDR3 reads TGTGCCAGCAGCCTACGGACAGCGATAGGGGGGACAGACGGGGAGCTGTTTTTT. The whole variable domain, filled in from reference TRBV7-8 and TRBJ2-2, reads GAGVSQSPRYKVAKRGQDVALRCDPISGHVSLFWYQQALGQGPEFLTYFQNEAQLDKSGLPSDRFFAERPEGSVSTLKIQRTQQEDSAVYLCASSLRTAIGGTDGELFFGEGSRLTVL.

This clone was detected only once. This chain uses TRBV6-2 or TRBV6-3 with TRBJ2-1; 9 nucleotides align to TRBD2. Germline loops: CDR1 MNHEY, CDR2 SVGEGT. Germline trimming cut 2 bases from V and 5 bases from J; bases unmatched to any gene: 16. The CDR3 loop spans 19 amino acids. Here the CDR3 DNA reads TGTGCCAGCAGTTACGGCCCGGGGCGGGGGGGAAGTTATGACAATGAGCAGTTCTTC. Translating it yields CASSYGPGRGGSYDNEQFF.

The rearrangement links TRBV11-3 to TRBJ2-7; no clear D gene. Between the trimmed V and J ends, which lost 5 bases and 0 bases, there was a span of 8 bases. CDR3 length equals 13 residues. Per the germline V gene, CDR1 is SGHNT and CDR2 is YENEEA. CDR3 region: CASSRTSSYEQYF. The DNA for the CDR3 is TGTGCCAGCAGCAGAACGAGCTCCTACGAGCAGTACTTC.

The rearrangement links TRBV19 to TRBJ2-5; 9 bases match TRBD2. Germline V CDR1 and CDR2: LNHDA, SQIVND (reference sequence). This CDR3 spans 16 amino acids. V lost 5 bases, J lost 3 bases, and 10 bases stayed unmatched. The CDR3 DNA reads TGTGCCAGTAGTGGGAGACTGGCTAGCGGGGAAGAGACCCAGTACTTC. This codes for CASSGRLASGEETQYF.

V and J are TRBV7-2 and TRBJ2-7; 7 nucleotides line up with TRBD1. Germline assignment: CDR1 SGHTA and CDR2 FQGNSA. Trimming at V came to 1 base and at J to 5 bases, leaving 2 bases not matched to a gene. This CDR3 region has 13 residues. The CDR3 DNA reads as TGTGCCAGCAGCTTAGGACAGGGCCACGAGCAGTACTTC. Residues: CASSLGQGHEQYF.

The CDR3 loop is CASSYRQLTEAFF. CDR3 DNA sequence: TGTGCCAGCAGCTACAGACAATTGACTGAAGCTTTCTTT. This chain links TRBV5-6 with TRBJ1-1; D ambiguous. This CDR3 contains 13 residues. With 3 bases removed from V and 5 bases from J, the gap between germline ends came to 11 bases. The germline gives CDR1 SGHDT, CDR2 YYEEEE.

Concerning this clone: An end of the junction does not agree with germline; a read error may underlie this. The V gene is TRBV7-7, the J gene TRBJ2-3; 7 nucleotides align to TRBD1. Germline assignment: CDR1 SSHAT and CDR2 FNYEAQ (reference sequence). The CDR3 covers 15 residues. The CDR3 region has the DNA TGTGCTAGCAGCGTGACAGGGCTGAGCACAGATACGCAGTATTTT. Translation: CASSVTGLSTDTQYF. Based on the CDR3 plus reference TRBV7-7 and TRBJ2-3, the full variable domain is GAGVSQSPRYKVTKRGQDVTLRCDPISSHATLYWYQQALGQGPEFLTYFNYEAQPDKSGLPSDRFSAERPEGSISTLTIQRTEQRDSAMYRCASSVTGLSTDTQYFGPGTRLTVL.

For the CDR3, the DNA is TGTGCCAGCAGCTCATCGAGGGTGGCCGGGGAGCTGTTTTTT. Protein sequence: CASSSSRVAGELFF. V usage is TRBV7-2 and J usage is TRBJ2-2, with D possibly TRBD2 on 5 matching bases. Germline V gene lookup returns CDR1 SGHTA and CDR2 FQGNSA. The CDR3 contains 14 residues. V dropped 4 bases and J dropped 6 bases, with 12 bases sitting between them.

The chain's CDR3 is CASRTGSRQPQHF. The CDR3 DNA follows: TGTGCCAGCAGGACAGGGTCTAGGCAGCCCCAGCATTTT. The chain carries TRBV2 and TRBJ1-5, with 7 bases aligning to TRBD1. V gave up 6 bases and J gave up 7 bases; unmatched junction bases: 6. The CDR3 spans 13 residues. Germline CDR1 reads SNHLY; CDR2 reads FYNNEI. Complete variable domain (other parts from reference TRBV2 and TRBJ1-5): EPEVTQTPSHQVTQMGQEVILRCVPISNHLYFYWYRQILGQKVEFLVSFYNNEISEKSEIFDDQFSVERPDGSNFTLKIRSTKLEDSAMYFCASRTGSRQPQHFGDGTRLSIL.

The V and J genes are TRBV7-3 and TRBJ2-2, with a tentative D call TRBD1 (6 bases). The germline CDR1 and CDR2 sequences are SGHTA and FQGTGA. V shed 3 bases and J shed 8 bases, with 13 bases lying between them. The CDR3 contains 14 residues. In DNA form, the CDR3 reads TGTGCCAGCAGCTTTGTGGCAGGACAGGGGGAGCTGTTTTTT. Its protein product is CASSFVAGQGELFF.

The chain couples TRBV29-1 to TRBJ2-1, with TRBD1 matching 9 bases. The CDR3 contains 13 residues. Trimming cost V 5 bases and J 8 bases; bases outside gene matches: 7. Germline assignment: CDR1 SQVTM and CDR2 ANQGSEA. CDR3 sequence reads: CSVRRDRDDEQFF. The CDR3, as DNA: TGCAGCGTTCGCCGGGACAGGGACGATGAGCAGTTCTTC.

The chain combines TRBV2 with TRBJ1-6; tentative D call: TRBD1 (5 bases). CDR3 size: 18 residues. V gave up 2 bases and J gave up 1 base, with 15 bases separating them. Germline assignment: CDR1 SNHLY and CDR2 FYNNEI. For the CDR3, the DNA is TGTGCCAGCAGTGAAACGCCCTCGGGGGGTTCCTATAATTCACCCCTCCACTTT. Encoded protein: CASSETPSGGSYNSPLHF.

The chain uses TRBV5-4 and TRBJ2-7; D uncertain. Trimming pared 1 base from V and 0 bases from J, leaving 14 bases between. CDR1 and CDR2 (germline): SGHNT, YYREEE (reference sequence). This CDR3 spans 16 amino acids. CDR3 coding DNA: TGTGCCAGCAGCTTGAGGATGACACTGGGCTCCTACGAGCAGTACTTC. As protein: CASSLRMTLGSYEQYF.

The chain joins TRBV5-5 to TRBJ1-6; D gene ambiguous. Germline CDR1 SGHKS, CDR2 YYEKEE (reference sequence). Trimming shortened V by 0 bases and J by 3 bases, and 13 bases separated the two germline ends. The CDR3 sequence is 17 residues long. As DNA, the CDR3 is TGTGCCAGCAGCTTGGCCTTCCCCCCCGGCTATAATTCACCCCTCCACTTT. Its translation is CASSLAFPPGYNSPLHF.

CDR3 region: CASSPGFEKDEQYF. The DNA for the CDR3 is TGTGCCAGCAGCCCCGGGTTTGAGAAGGACGAGCAGTACTTC. The chain couples TRBV7-2 to TRBJ2-7, with unresolved D. Germline V gene data show CDR1 as SGHTA and CDR2 as FQGNSA. V gave up 5 bases and J gave up 5 bases, with 16 bases separating them. The CDR3 contains 14 residues.

The chain employs TRBV4-2 and TRBJ2-2, with 8 bases that match TRBD2. V lost 4 bases, J lost 5 bases, and 3 bases stayed unmatched. The CDR3 runs 14 residues. Germline CDR1 LGHNA, CDR2 YNFKEQ. The CDR3 DNA is TGTGCCAGCAGCCCCGGACTAGCTACCGGGGAGCTGTTTTTT. Translating gives CASSPGLATGELFF.

This rearrangement joins TRBV5-4 to TRBJ2-2; 10 positions agree with TRBD2. CDR3 length: 16 residues. V shed 1 base, J shed 4 bases, and the junction held 4 bases outside the gene matches. Germline V gene sequence: CDR1 SGHNT, CDR2 YYREEE (reference sequence). The chain's CDR3 is CASSLSLAGATGELFF. The CDR3 DNA follows: TGTGCCAGCAGCTTGTCTCTAGCGGGGGCCACCGGGGAGCTGTTTTTT.

This chain's CDR3 is CASSEPRDTDTQYF. The CDR3 nucleotides are TGTGCCAGCAGTGAACCGCGGGACACAGATACGCAGTATTTT. The V gene is TRBV6-1, the J gene TRBJ2-3; the D gene is possibly TRBD2 (6 bases). Trimming took 2 bases from V and 2 from J, leaving 8 bases between them. Germline V lookup: CDR1 MNHNS, CDR2 SASEGT. This CDR3 contains 14 residues.